What follows describes a single T cell receptor (beta chain). The entry originates in a study of monozygotic twins with inflammatory bowel disease. From the 5' RACE reads, TCRdb lists one entry per CDR3 protein and no DNA. This sample's table reports just over 300,000 distinct CDR3 sequences. The sequence derives from a human donor with ulcerative colitis or Crohn's disease, or a healthy co-twin of an affected twin (not recorded which). Material for sequencing was blood.

The chain's CDR3 is CASSREGGGTDTQYF. The V gene is TRBV5-6, the J gene TRBJ2-3; TCRdb outputs TRBD1, but without DNA this stays unchecked. Germline CDR1 reads SGHDT; CDR2 reads YYEEEE. This CDR3 has 15 amino acids.